The sequence of this T cell receptor (beta chain) was determined in a study of tumor-infiltrating lymphocytes in primary liver carcinoma. Turning to the study itself: These were node-negative, non-metastatic T1-T3 tumors of roughly 4 to 11 cm.

Total RNA (roughly 530 ng) served as template for TCR beta cDNA synthesis primed by a constant-region primer. ARM-PCR was slightly modified, and three nested multiplex PCR rounds with it gave rise to the TCR beta libraries. Primers for the first two PCR rounds were TRBV1-TRBV30 forward primers and a C-beta reverse primer (roughly 9 cycles per round). TCRdb re-called the multiplex PCR reads with MiXCR, one entry per CDR3 protein. The sample includes around 88,000 distinct CDR3 sequences, around 68% of them seen just once. Study-wide points: Tumor-adjacent and tumor-blood pairs shared less of their repertoires than tumor region pairs shared.

This clonotype was observed at least ten times. Its target is not known. Germline values: CDR1 MNHNS, CDR2 SASEGT. The CDR3 runs to 17 residues. Trimming cost V 6 bases and J 0 bases, with 18 bases left between them. Unsorted bulk tissue (20-30 mg) underwent RNA and DNA co-extraction. Surgeons resected the patients' primary liver carcinomas. The rearrangement uses TRBV6-1 and TRBJ2-4, with D unclear. Sequencing used tumor-adjacent normal liver tissue. The TCR originated in a man in his forties with primary liver carcinoma and hepatitis B virus infection. The chain's CDR3 is CASSHGPSGSAKNIQYF. CDR3 in DNA: TGTGCCAGCAGCCACGGGCCTAGTGGGTCAGCCAAAAACATTCAGTACTTC.